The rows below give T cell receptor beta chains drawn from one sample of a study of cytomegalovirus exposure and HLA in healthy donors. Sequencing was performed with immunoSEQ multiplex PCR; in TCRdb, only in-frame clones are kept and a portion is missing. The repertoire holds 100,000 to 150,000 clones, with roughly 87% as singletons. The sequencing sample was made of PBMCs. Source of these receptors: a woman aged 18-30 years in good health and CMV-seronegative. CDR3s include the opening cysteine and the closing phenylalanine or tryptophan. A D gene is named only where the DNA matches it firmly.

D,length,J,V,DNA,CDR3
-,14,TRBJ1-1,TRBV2,TGTGCCAGCAGTGAAGCAGGGGTTTACACTGAAGCTTTCTTT,CASSEAGVYTEAFF
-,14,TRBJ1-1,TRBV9,TGTGCCAGCAGCGTACAGGGTAGAGGCACTGAAGCTTTCTTT,CASSVQGRGTEAFF
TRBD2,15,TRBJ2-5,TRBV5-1,TGCGCCAGCAGCAGGACTAGCGGGGGACAAGAGACCCAGTACTTC,CASSRTSGGQETQYF
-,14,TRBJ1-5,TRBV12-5,TGTGCTAGTGGCGCGGACACCCTCAATCAGCCCCAGCATTTT,CASGADTLNQPQHF
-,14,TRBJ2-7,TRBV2,TGTGCCAGCAGTCGAAAGGGGGGGGCGGAAGAGCAGTACTTC,CASSRKGGAEEQYF
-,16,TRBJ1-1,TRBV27,TGTGCCAGCAGTTTCTCTGGGGTACAGGCGAACACTGAAGCTTTCTTT,CASSFSGVQANTEAFF
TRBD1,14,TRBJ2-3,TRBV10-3,TGTGCCGGGAACAGGGGTTTTGGCACAGATACGCAGTATTTT,CAGNRGFGTDTQYF
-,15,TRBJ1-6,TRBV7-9,TGTGCCAGCTCGGGGGGCCGATCCTATAATTCACCCCTCCACTTT,CASSGGRSYNSPLHF
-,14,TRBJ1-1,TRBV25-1,TGTGCCAGCAGTGACAGGGTTGAAAAAACTGAAGCTTTCTTT,CASSDRVEKTEAFF
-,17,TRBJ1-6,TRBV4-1,TGCGCCAGCAGCCAAGATCAGGGTGCAGACTATAATTCACCCCTCCACTTT,CASSQDQGADYNSPLHF
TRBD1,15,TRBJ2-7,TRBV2,TGTGCCAGCAAAGCCGGGACAGGTACTACCTACGAGCAGTACTTC,CASKAGTGTTYEQYF
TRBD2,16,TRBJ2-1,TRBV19,TGTGCCAGTCGCCCCCGGGGGGGCCGCTCCTACAATGAGCAGTTCTTC,CASRPRGGRSYNEQFF
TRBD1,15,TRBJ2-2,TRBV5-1,TGCGCCAGCAGCTTCGAGACAGGGCAGACCGGGGAGCTGTTTTTT,CASSFETGQTGELFF
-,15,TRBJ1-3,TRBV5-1,TGCGCCAGCAGCTTGGGTCCGAGCTCTGGAAACACCATATATTTT,CASSLGPSSGNTIYF
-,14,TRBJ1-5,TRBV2,TGTGCCAGCAGGGACTCGGGGGGCCATCAGCCCCAGCATTTT,CASRDSGGHQPQHF
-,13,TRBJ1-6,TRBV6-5,TGTGCCAGCAGTTACGACAGTAATTCACCCCTCCACTTT,CASSYDSNSPLHF